The 21 T cell receptor beta chains listed next were all sequenced from one sample in a study of blood T cell repertoires in COVID-19. Some clones are missing from TCRdb's copy, which holds only in-frame ones; the method was immunoSEQ multiplex PCR. The sample has about 190,000 clones, roughly 83% seen once. The specimen sequenced was PBMCs or T cells enriched from blood (not recorded which). These receptors all stem from a woman aged 30 to 39 who had recovered from COVID-19.

This clone was picked up a small number of times. V and J are TRBV9 and TRBJ1-1; D is uncertain. V was trimmed by 2 bases and J by 0 bases, leaving 5 bases between them. Germline V CDR1 and CDR2: SGDLS, YYNGEE. The CDR3 consists of 13 residues. CDR3 in amino acids: CASSVPVNTEAFF. The CDR3 DNA follows: TGTGCCAGCAGCGTCCCGGTGAACACTGAAGCTTTCTTT. The whole variable domain, filled in from reference TRBV9 and TRBJ1-1, reads DSGVTQTPKHLITATGQRVTLRCSPRSGDLSVYWYQQSLDQGLQFLIQYYNGEERAKGNILERFSAQQFPDLHSELNLSSLELGDSALYFCASSVPVNTEAFFGQGTRLTVV.

The chain joins TRBV29-1 to TRBJ1-1; no clear D gene. Germline V gene data show CDR1 as SQVTM and CDR2 as ANQGSEA. This CDR3 contains 11 residues. Between the trimmed V and J ends, which lost 8 bases and 9 bases, there was a span of 16 bases. CDR3 sequence (DNA): TGCAGCCCTAGATTCGGGTTACAAGCTTTCTTT. It encodes CSPRFGLQAFF.

The CDR3 region is CASSQLQGRDTEAFF. CDR3 coding DNA: TGTGCCAGCAGCCAACTACAGGGGCGCGACACTGAAGCTTTCTTT. The rearrangement links TRBV3-1 (or the pseudogene TRBV3-2) to TRBJ1-1; 7 positions match TRBD1. This CDR3 is built from 15 residues. The germline CDR1 and CDR2 sequences are LGHDT and YNNKEL (reference sequence). Trimming at V came to 2 bases and at J to 3 bases, leaving 6 bases not matched to a gene.

This chain uses TRBV14 with TRBJ2-1, with D unclear. CDR3 length: 12 amino acids. Germline CDR1 and CDR2: SGHDN and FVKESK. V was clipped by 6 bases and J by 7 bases, with 10 bases between them. The CDR3 DNA sequence: TGTGCCAGCAGACGAGCAGGAAATGAGCAGTTCTTC. It translates to CASRRAGNEQFF.

This chain joins TRBV7-8 and TRBJ2-7, with TRBD1 identical over 7 bases. Germline-derived CDR1 and CDR2 are SGHVS and FQNEAQ. CDR3 length: 12 residues. Trimming at V came to 7 bases and at J to 4 bases, leaving 4 bases not matched to a gene. This chain's CDR3 is CASTGTEYEQYF. The DNA for the CDR3 is TGTGCCAGCACCGGGACAGAATACGAGCAGTACTTC.

This clone was detected a few times. The chain uses TRBV19 and TRBJ2-1; 7 bases are shared with TRBD2. The CDR3 covers 11 residues. Germline V gives CDR1 LNHDA, CDR2 SQIVND (reference sequence). V lost 3 bases, J lost 15 bases, and 5 bases stayed unmatched. The CDR3 DNA is TGTGCCAGTAGTATCCAGGGACTACCGTTCTTC. It translates to CASSIQGLPFF.

This clone came up a few times. The V gene is TRBV19, the J gene TRBJ1-2; 7 bases fit TRBD1. V lost 8 bases and J lost 4; bases outside the gene matches: 10. The CDR3 totals 14 residues. Looked up from germline, CDR1 is LNHDA and CDR2 is SQIVND (reference sequence). The CDR3 is CASAKTGTVYGYTF. The CDR3 nucleotides are TGTGCCAGTGCCAAGACAGGGACCGTCTATGGCTACACCTTC.

The chain's CDR3 is CASSQESSAGGPDTQYF. The CDR3 nucleotides read TGTGCCAGCAGCCAAGAAAGTTCGGCGGGAGGGCCAGATACGCAGTATTTT. The chain carries TRBV4-2 and TRBJ2-3, with 9 bases matching TRBD2. CDR1 is LGHNA, CDR2 YNFKEQ, per germline. The V segment lost 0 bases and the J segment 4 bases; nucleotides outside the gene matches: 8. The CDR3 length is 17 residues.

The CDR3 sequence is CASSPQGARKETQYF. The CDR3, as DNA: TGTGCCAGCTCACCACAGGGGGCACGGAAGGAGACCCAGTACTTC. V and J are TRBV18 and TRBJ2-5; 7 positions match TRBD1. Trimming at V came to 1 base and at J to 5 bases, leaving 7 bases not matched to a gene. This CDR3 contains 15 residues. CDR1 and CDR2 from the germline V gene are KGHSH and LQKENI.

J is TRBJ1-1 and V is TRBV12-5; TRBD1 agrees at 10 bases. J lost 2 bases, V lost 11 bases, and 17 bases had no gene match. This CDR3 spans 17 amino acids. CDR1 is LGHNT, CDR2 FRNRAP, per germline. The CDR3 DNA reads TGTGCTGGACAGGGGGATAATAAAGGACAACGTAACACTGAAGCTTTCTTT. Translating it yields CAGQGDNKGQRNTEAFF.

The chain employs TRBV9 and TRBJ2-7; possible D gene TRBD2, 6 bases. The CDR3 has 14 amino acids. V dropped 4 bases and J dropped 2 bases, with 13 bases sitting between them. Germline loops: CDR1 SGDLS, CDR2 YYNGEE. The CDR3 spells CASSPRTNAYEQYF. CDR3 DNA: TGTGCCAGCAGCCCTAGGACTAATGCCTACGAGCAGTACTTC.

The chain uses TRBV14 and TRBJ1-1; possibly TRBD1 for D (5 bases). Per germline, CDR1 SGHDN and CDR2 FVKESK. This CDR3 contains 12 residues. The V gene lost 2 bases and the J gene lost 11 bases, with 12 bases spanning the gap. The CDR3 DNA is TGTGCCAGCAGCCAATCCCCGGGGGGGGCTTTCTTT. Its translation is CASSQSPGGAFF.

This clone was detected many times. V usage is TRBV18 and J usage is TRBJ1-1; tentatively, D is TRBD1 (6 bases). Germline-derived CDR1 and CDR2 are KGHSH and LQKENI. The CDR3 is 16 amino acids. V lost 5 bases and J 0 bases, leaving 16 bases between the germline ends. The CDR3 here is CASSSTGRGMNTEAFF. CDR3 in DNA: TGTGCCAGCTCATCCACAGGGAGAGGGATGAACACTGAAGCTTTCTTT.

The V call is TRBV27, the J call TRBJ2-7, with 9 bases fitting TRBD2. Germline CDR1 MNHEY, CDR2 SMNVEV (reference sequence). CDR3 length equals 15 residues. J was trimmed by 2 bases and V by 3 bases; bases with no gene match: 5. CDR3: CASSFRIAGAYEQYF. Here the CDR3 DNA reads TGTGCCAGCAGTTTCCGAATAGCGGGAGCCTACGAGCAGTACTTC.

The chain uses TRBV2 and TRBJ1-3; weak D call: TRBD1 (5 bases). CDR3 length: 17 residues. The germline gives CDR1 SNHLY, CDR2 FYNNEI. With 6 bases removed from V and 5 bases from J, the gap between germline ends came to 23 bases. The CDR3, as DNA: TGTGCCAGCAGCGGTGGGAGGGGACTATCTTTTAGAAACACCATATATTTT. It is translated as CASSGGRGLSFRNTIYF. The full variable domain, with the rest looked up from reference TRBV2 and TRBJ1-3, is EPEVTQTPSHQVTQMGQEVILRCVPISNHLYFYWYRQILGQKVEFLVSFYNNEISEKSEIFDDQFSVERPDGSNFTLKIRSTKLEDSAMYFCASSGGRGLSFRNTIYFGEGSWLTVV.

The V and J genes are TRBV5-5 and TRBJ1-2; the match to TRBD1 covers 7 bases. J was trimmed by 4 bases and V by 0 bases; bases with no gene match: 0. The CDR3 is made up of 13 amino acids. Germline lookup yields CDR1 SGHKS and CDR2 YYEKEE (reference sequence). The CDR3 reads CASSLAGGYGYTF. The CDR3 coding sequence is TGTGCCAGCAGCTTGGCAGGGGGCTATGGCTACACCTTC.

V gene TRBV7-9 combines with J gene TRBJ2-1; 7 bases agree with TRBD2. The CDR3 covers 14 residues. Germline V CDR1 and CDR2: SEHNR, FQNEAQ (reference sequence). With V trimmed by 7 bases and J by 6 bases, 9 bases remained unmatched. CDR3 residues: CASNGRVVGNEQFF. For the CDR3, the DNA is TGTGCCAGCAATGGGAGGGTGGTGGGCAATGAGCAGTTCTTC.

The CDR3 region is CASSSGHTYNEQFF. The CDR3, as DNA: TGTGCCAGCAGTTCGGGTCATACCTACAATGAGCAGTTCTTC. The chain employs TRBV2 and TRBJ2-1; no reliable D call. The germline V gene encodes CDR1 SNHLY and CDR2 FYNNEI. This CDR3 is built from 14 residues. Trimming took off 5 bases at V and 2 bases at J, with 10 bases between the two ends. Looking up the rest from reference TRBV2 and TRBJ2-1 gives the full variable domain: EPEVTQTPSHQVTQMGQEVILRCVPISNHLYFYWYRQILGQKVEFLVSFYNNEISEKSEIFDDQFSVERPDGSNFTLKIRSTKLEDSAMYFCASSSGHTYNEQFFGPGTRLTVL.

The V and J genes are TRBV6-5 and TRBJ1-1; D is unclear. CDR3 length: 13 residues. The V gene's germline CDR1 is MNHEY and CDR2 SVGAGI. V was pared by 7 bases and J by 1 base, with 10 bases between. This CDR3 reads CASKIQTNTEAFF. In nucleotides, the CDR3 is TGTGCCAGCAAAATACAAACGAACACTGAAGCTTTCTTT.

In this sample, this clone turned up once. The V call is TRBV14, the J call TRBJ1-5; D call uncertain. Germline CDR1 is SGHDN and CDR2 is FVKESK. This CDR3 spans 16 amino acids. The V gene lost 0 bases and the J gene lost 8 bases, with 17 bases spanning the gap. This CDR3 reads CASSQDIELVQEPQHF. The CDR3 DNA follows: TGTGCCAGCAGCCAAGATATAGAACTCGTCCAGGAGCCCCAGCATTTT.

The chain uses TRBV3-1 (or the pseudogene TRBV3-2) and TRBJ2-4, with a weak D call TRBD1 (5 bases). The CDR3 loop spans 13 amino acids. Trimming removed 2 bases from V and 4 bases from J, with 6 bases in between. Per the germline V gene, CDR1 is LGHDT and CDR2 is YNNKEL (reference sequence). As DNA, the CDR3 is TGTGCCAGCAGCCAAAGGGGAAAAAACATTCAGTACTTC. It translates to CASSQRGKNIQYF.